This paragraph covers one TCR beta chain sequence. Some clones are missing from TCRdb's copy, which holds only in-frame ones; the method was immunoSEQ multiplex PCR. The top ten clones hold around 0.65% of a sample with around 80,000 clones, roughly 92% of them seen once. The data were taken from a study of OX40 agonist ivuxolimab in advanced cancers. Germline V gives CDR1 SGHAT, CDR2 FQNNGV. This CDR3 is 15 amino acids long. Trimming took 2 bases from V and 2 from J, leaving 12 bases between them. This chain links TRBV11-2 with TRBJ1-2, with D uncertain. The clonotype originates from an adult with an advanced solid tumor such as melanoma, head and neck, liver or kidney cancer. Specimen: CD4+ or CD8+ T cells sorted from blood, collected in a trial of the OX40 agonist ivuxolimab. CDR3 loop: CASSLIAGWNYGYTF. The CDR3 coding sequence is TGTGCCAGCAGCTTAATTGCAGGTTGGAACTATGGCTACACCTTC.